The clone carrying this T cell receptor beta chain has a count of ten or more. What it binds is unknown. Library construction involved attaching unique molecular identifiers to individual cDNA molecules, which allowed quantitative, reproducible TCR counting. TCRdb re-called the RACE reads with MiXCR, one entry per CDR3 protein. This table holds under 50,000 distinct CDR3 sequences, 6% to 9.5% found once. This sample is drawn from a study of human T cells and chemical hapten exposure. Across the study: Sensitization used 2% DPC on approximately 2 cm by approximately 2 cm upper inner arm skin.

This CDR3 is 16 amino acids long. The time point here: pre-sensitization, week 0. This sample's treatment: therapeutic diphenylcyclopropenone sensitization with weekly scalp DPC. Study conclusions and caveats: TCRs at high frequency, those above 1 in 1000, did not change with DPC sensitization.

The TCR sequence derives from a woman in her 50s with alopecia areata. Some clones in this sample may be carry-over from other donors' samples. This material consisted of whole blood, taken in connection with sensitization to the hapten diphenylcyclopropenone (DPC). The V and J genes are TRBV21-1 and TRBJ2-3; the D call in the table, TRBD1, was not verified against the DNA. TRBV21-1 constitutes a pseudogene. The CDR3, as DNA: TGTGCCAGCAGCCAGGCCGGGACCCACGACGACGATACGCAGTATTTT. Its translation: CASSQAGTHDDDTQYF.